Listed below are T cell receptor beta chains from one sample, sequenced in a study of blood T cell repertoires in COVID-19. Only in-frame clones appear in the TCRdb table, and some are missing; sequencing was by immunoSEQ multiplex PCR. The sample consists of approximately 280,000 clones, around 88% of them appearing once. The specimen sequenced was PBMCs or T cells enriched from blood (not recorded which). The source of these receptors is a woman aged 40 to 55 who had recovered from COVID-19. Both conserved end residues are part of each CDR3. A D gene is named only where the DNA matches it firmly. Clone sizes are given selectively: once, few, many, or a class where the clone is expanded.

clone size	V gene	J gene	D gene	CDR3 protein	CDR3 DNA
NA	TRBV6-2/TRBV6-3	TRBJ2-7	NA	CASSDRAGEQYF	TGTGCCAGCAGCGACAGGGCGGGGGAGCAGTACTTC
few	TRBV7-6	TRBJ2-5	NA	CASSLMPGQETQYF	TGTGCCAGCAGCTTAATGCCGGGGCAAGAGACCCAGTACTTC
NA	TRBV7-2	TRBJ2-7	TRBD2	CASSSLVASGSEQYF	TGTGCCAGCAGCTCCCTAGTGGCTAGCGGGAGCGAGCAGTACTTC
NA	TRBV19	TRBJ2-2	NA	CASLSAHTGELFF	TGTGCCAGCCTATCTGCCCATACCGGGGAGCTGTTTTTT
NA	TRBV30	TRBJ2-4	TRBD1	CAWSRDSKNIQYF	TGTGCCTGGAGTAGGGACAGTAAAAACATTCAGTACTTC
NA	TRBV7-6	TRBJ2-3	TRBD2	CASSVTSGRGDTQYF	TGTGCCAGCAGCGTAACTAGCGGGAGAGGTGATACGCAGTATTTT
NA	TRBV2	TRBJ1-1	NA	CASIWGGRVDTEAFF	TGTGCCAGCATTTGGGGGGGGAGAGTCGACACTGAAGCTTTCTTT
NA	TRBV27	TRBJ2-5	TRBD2	CASSMGLAGGRETQYF	TGTGCCAGCAGTATGGGACTAGCGGGAGGTCGAGAGACCCAGTACTTC
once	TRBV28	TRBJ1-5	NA	CASLSGNQPQHF	TGTGCCAGCCTGAGCGGCAATCAGCCCCAGCATTTT
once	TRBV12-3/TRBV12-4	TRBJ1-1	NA	CASGDGGTGVVF	TGTGCCAGCGGGGACGGGGGGACGGGAGTGGTCTTT
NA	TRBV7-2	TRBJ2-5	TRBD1	CASSSEQGSWETQYF	TGTGCCAGCAGCTCCGAACAGGGGAGTTGGGAGACCCAGTACTTC
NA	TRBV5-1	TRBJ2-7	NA	CASSLDGQGNYEQYF	TGCGCCAGCAGCTTGGATGGGCAGGGGAATTACGAGCAGTACTTC
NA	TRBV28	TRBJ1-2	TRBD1	CASSLRDRDSYGYTF	TGTGCCAGCAGTCTACGGGACAGGGACAGCTACGGCTACACCTTC
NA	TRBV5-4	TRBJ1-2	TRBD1	CASSLAPGTGLYGYTF	TGTGCCAGCAGCTTGGCCCCCGGGACAGGGCTTTATGGCTACACCTTC
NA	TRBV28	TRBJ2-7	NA	CASSSFYEQYF	TGTGCCAGCAGTTCCTTCTACGAGCAGTACTTC
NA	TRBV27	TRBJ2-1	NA	CASSSFYNEQFF	TGTGCCAGCAGTTCCTTTTACAATGAGCAGTTCTTC
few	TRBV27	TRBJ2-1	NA	CASTRGGTQFF	TGTGCCAGTACTAGAGGCGGGACCCAGTTCTTC
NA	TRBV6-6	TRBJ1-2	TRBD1	CASSYSTGIDGYTF	TGTGCCAGCAGTTACTCGACAGGGATAGATGGCTACACCTTC
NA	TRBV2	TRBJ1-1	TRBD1	CASRWTGPNTEAFF	TGTGCCAGCCGCTGGACAGGGCCGAACACTGAAGCTTTCTTT
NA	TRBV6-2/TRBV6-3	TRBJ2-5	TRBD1	CASSGQGAGRETQYF	TGTGCCAGCAGTGGGCAGGGGGCAGGTCGAGAGACCCAGTACTTC
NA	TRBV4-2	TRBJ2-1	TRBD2	CASSQDTSGRASYNEQFF	TGTGCCAGCAGCCAAGACACTAGCGGGAGGGCCTCCTACAATGAGCAGTTCTTC
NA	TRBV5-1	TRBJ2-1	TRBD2	CASSPGLAGSRYNEQFF	TGCGCCAGCAGCCCGGGACTAGCGGGATCGCGGTACAATGAGCAGTTCTTC
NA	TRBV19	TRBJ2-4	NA	CASSKTGTPGYIQYF	TGTGCCAGTAGTAAAACCGGGACTCCAGGGTACATTCAGTACTTC
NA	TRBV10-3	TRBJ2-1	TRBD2	CAISGVSGRAVNEQFF	TGTGCCATCAGTGGAGTTAGCGGGAGGGCCGTCAATGAGCAGTTCTTC
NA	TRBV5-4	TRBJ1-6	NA	CASSLFGVNSPLHF	TGTGCCAGCAGCTTGTTTGGAGTTAATTCACCCCTCCACTTT
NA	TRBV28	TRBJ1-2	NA	CASGTGYGYTF	TGTGCCAGCGGCACAGGGTACGGCTACACCTTC
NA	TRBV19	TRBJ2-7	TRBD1	CASSPTGARDEQYF	TGTGCCAGTAGCCCCACAGGGGCTCGGGACGAGCAGTACTTC
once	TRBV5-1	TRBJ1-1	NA	CASSLARENTEAFF	TGCGCCAGCAGCTTGGCGAGGGAGAACACTGAAGCTTTCTTT
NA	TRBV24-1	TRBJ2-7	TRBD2	CATSVGLAGGPPYEQYF	TGTGCCACCAGTGTGGGACTAGCGGGAGGGCCCCCCTACGAGCAGTACTTC
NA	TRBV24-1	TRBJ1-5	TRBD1	CATRQGGDQPQHF	TGTGCCACCAGGCAGGGGGGTGATCAGCCCCAGCATTTT
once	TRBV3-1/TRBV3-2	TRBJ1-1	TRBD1	CASSPYRQGSTEAFF	TGTGCCAGCAGCCCCTACCGACAGGGATCCACTGAAGCTTTCTTT
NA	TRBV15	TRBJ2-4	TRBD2	CATSSNQPGLGNIQYF	TGTGCCACCAGCAGCAATCAACCGGGACTAGGGAACATTCAGTACTTC
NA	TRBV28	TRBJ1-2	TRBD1	CASSLGTAQGYGYTF	TGTGCCAGCAGTTTAGGGACAGCCCAAGGCTATGGCTACACCTTC